This TCR beta chain originates from a study of T cell repertoires in cytomegalovirus infection. Background on the study: Public TCR beta signature analysis indicated the presence of both CMV infection and matching HLA type. Broader study findings: The study identified carriers of CMV plus the relevant HLA from cumulative public TCR beta family frequency.

Via MiXCR, TCRdb re-called the reads, giving one row per CDR3 protein. The repertoire consists of more than 150,000 distinct CDR3 sequences, with roughly 28% occurring once and the leading ten covering 30% to 40%. This clonotype occurred a few times. Its antigen is undetermined. This CDR3 has 11 amino acids. Germline V CDR1 and CDR2: DFQATT, SNEGSKA (reference sequence). V shed 5 bases and J 4 bases; nucleotides not matched to a gene: 0. The J gene is TRBJ1-1, the V gene TRBV20-1, with TRBD1 matching 8 bases. The clonotype originates from a human donor in good health (CMV status not recorded). Some clones in this sample may be carry-over from other donors' samples. Sequencing input: PBMCs. For the CDR3, the DNA is TGCAGTGCTGACAGGGGCACTGAAGCTTTCTTT. It is translated as CSADRGTEAFF.